Sequencing of this TCR beta chain was carried out in a study of blood T cell repertoires in COVID-19. Study background: Specimens from acute and convalescent COVID-19 originated in the United States, Italy and Spain.

Sequenced by immunoSEQ multiplex PCR; TCRdb stores in-frame clones only, minus some. The profile shows 200,000 or so clones, about nine tenths of them singletons. This clonotype was sampled from a man younger than 45 with COVID-19, enrolled during active disease. Specimen: peripheral blood.

In DNA, the CDR3 is TGTGCCAGCAGCCCAAGAGGGACTGAAGCTTTCTTT. The encoded protein is CASSPRGTEAFF. The genes are TRBV9 and TRBJ1-1; D remains unclear. With 4 bases removed from V and 5 bases from J, the gap between germline ends came to 9 bases. The CDR3 runs 12 residues. Germline CDR1 reads SGDLS; CDR2 reads YYNGEE.